This T cell receptor beta chain is from a study of Graves' ophthalmopathy and Graves' hyperthyroidism. Study as a whole: Peripheral blood sampling occurred at initial diagnosis, before any treatment. Study results and limitations: It was with around 70% sensitivity and 72.22% specificity that the model predicted ophthalmopathy progression. Using a 13-signature model, the authors split ophthalmopathy from stable hyperthyroidism, with 85% to 90% sensitivity and approximately 78% specificity.

RNA transcripts served as template for amplifying TCR beta CDR3 sequences. Investigators did first-round RT-PCR with HTBI primers, then second-round multiplex PCR. Using its own MiXCR run on the multiplex PCR reads, TCRdb lists one record per CDR3 protein. The top ten clones hold roughly 45% of a sample with 650,000 to 900,000 distinct CDR3 sequences, 40% of them seen once. This clonotype was observed a single time. Its antigen is currently unknown. An approximately 10 ml volume of fresh peripheral blood provided the PBMCs. CDR1 and CDR2 (germline): MGHDK, SYGVNS. Trimming pared 6 bases from V and 10 bases from J, leaving 19 bases between. The CDR3 has 15 amino acids.

The material sequenced was peripheral blood. This chain joins TRBV25-1 and TRBJ1-6; D is unclear. The TCR originated in an adult man with Graves' ophthalmopathy. Here the CDR3 DNA reads TGTGCCAGCAGGGGAGACGCAGGTCTAGGCTCACCCCTCCACTTT. Its protein product is CASRGDAGLGSPLHF.